This record covers a single TCR beta chain. The specificity of this receptor is unknown. No clone much larger than this one lies a single base away; base qualities are absent. The germline V gene encodes CDR1 SGHKS and CDR2 YYEKEE (reference sequence). The germline ends are 11 bases apart after V is trimmed by 4 bases and J by 0 bases. The CDR3, cysteine through phenylalanine, is 15 amino acids long. Only the CDR3 DNA is retained, 45 bases long and in frame from the first base. The data are from a study of T cell repertoires in ileal Crohn's disease (dated by TCRdb to between 2017 and 2020). At the level of the whole study: At the time of surgery, roughly 35% of patients were active smokers, and the median duration of disease was roughly 8.3 years. A total of roughly 150 mucosal samples from around 57 patients were sequenced, collected from several sites on the surgical specimen as well as at postoperative endoscopy. The study ran alongside a multicentre cohort designed to identify predictors of early endoscopic recurrence after ileocolonic resection. Postoperative therapy was given to about half of the patients, with thiopurines administered to approximately twelve patients and anti-TNF agents administered to 15 to 20 patients. Endoscopic postoperative recurrence was defined by a Rutgeerts score above i0. The M6 samples were biopsies of the neoterminal ileum collected during postoperative colonoscopy. Every patient underwent surgery because of a complication, which was stricturing disease in around 60% and penetrating disease in 39%. TCR repertoire analysis was performed in 45 to 65 Crohn's disease patients drawn from a prospective multicentre cohort. What the research found in general, with its limitations: A significantly higher proportion of clonal expansions was observed in active smokers at surgery than in non-smokers (roughly 24% vs 19%, p=0.02). Postoperative endoscopy timing varied within the first year after surgery, with a median delay of about 7 months. Higher percentages of high-frequency clones at the time of surgery were linked to endoscopic recurrence, and every patient with clonality above 26.8% (18/57) had recurrence. Only a subgroup of patients, of unstated size, had mucosal CD4 and CD8 T cells sorted and sequenced. Sorted CD8 T cells carried more high-frequency clones than CD4 T cells, suggesting mucosal expansions were mainly CD8.

Around 500 nanograms of biopsy DNA per sample were submitted for commercial TCRB immunosequencing. CDR3 regions were amplified from genomic DNA by Adaptive Biotechnology using a two-step, amplification bias-controlled multiplex PCR. Primers for every V and J gene segment were used in the first PCR, and barcodes and Illumina adapters were added in the second PCR. CDR3 libraries were sequenced using an Illumina instrument. As for the original processing: The analysis drew on both the pipelines supplied by the vendor and custom analysis of the raw data in R/Bioconductor running R version 3.3.0. Clonality, which ranges from 0 to 1, was calculated as the inverse of the normalised Shannon entropy across all productive clones. The repertoire share taken up by the top 100 clones defined high-frequency clones, and only clones that passed a 95% confidence test were kept. Repertoire diversity was measured with the Simpson index, and overlap between samples was measured with the Morisita-Horn index. TCRdb mirrors the immuneACCESS table, restricted to in-frame sequences. Some clones are absent from its copies; in checked studies, under half trace to an unresolved V gene, and the reason for the others is unknown. For V, J and clone size, that table is used; D and trimming come from the DNA. This sample is represented by about 3,000 clones; roughly two thirds of them were singletons. Of the sample, about 20% is held by the ten largest clones.

The time point label on this specimen signifies: neoterminal ileum biopsy at postoperative endoscopy, about 6 months after surgery. To be eligible, patients had to be adults with ileal or ileocolonic Crohn's disease and an indication for ileocolonic resection. Whole ileal mucosal biopsies were stored frozen at -80°C before DNA extraction. A TRizol-based method was used to extract genomic DNA from the frozen whole biopsies, and the DNA was quantified with a NanoDrop 2000 spectrophotometer. Material for sequencing was ileal tissue. The TCR comes from an adult with Crohn's disease. This chain is built from TRBV5-5 and TRBJ1-3, and perhaps TRBD1 as D gene, on 5 matching bases. The sequenced DNA is TGTGCCAGCAGCCAGACAGACGACTCTGGAAACACCATATATTTT. This encodes CASSQTDDSGNTIYF.